This entry lists 18 T cell receptor beta chains sequenced from one sample in a study of identical twins. TCRdb analysed the 5' RACE reads with MiXCR anew, one entry per CDR3 protein. This sample has approximately 94,000 distinct CDR3 sequences, with about 6% found just once. The sequencing sample was made of memory T cells sorted from blood. The source is a woman aged 50 to 65 in good health.

In this sample, this clonotype turned up many times. The chain has TRBV4-1 and TRBJ2-5; 10 bases match TRBD2. With V trimmed by 1 base and J by 4 bases, 6 bases remained unmatched. Germline V gene data show CDR1 as MGHRA and CDR2 as YSYEKL. CDR3 length: 16 amino acids. CDR3 DNA sequence: TGCGCCAGCAGCCAAGGGAGCGGGAGGGCCGGAGAGACCCAGTACTTC. The encoded protein is CASSQGSGRAGETQYF.

This clonotype was seen a few times. The J gene is TRBJ2-3, the V gene TRBV29-1; TRBD2 matches at 10 bases. Unmatched junction bases numbered 5, after V lost 5 bases and J lost 3 bases. The germline CDR1 and CDR2 sequences are SQVTM and ANQGSEA. The length of the CDR3 is 14 residues. The CDR3 bases are TGCAGCGTTACCAGCGGGAGGGGGACAGATACGCAGTATTTT. As protein: CSVTSGRGTDTQYF.

Ten or more counts support this clonotype. CDR3 coding DNA: TGTGCCAGCAGCGCGACAGGGAACTATGGCTACACCTTC. Encoded protein: CASSATGNYGYTF. J is TRBJ1-2 and V is TRBV2, with TRBD1 matching 7 bases. V shed 6 bases, J shed 2 bases, and the junction held 3 bases outside the gene matches. CDR3 length: 13 amino acids. Germline values: CDR1 SNHLY, CDR2 FYNNEI. The full variable domain, with the rest looked up from reference TRBV2 and TRBJ1-2, is EPEVTQTPSHQVTQMGQEVILRCVPISNHLYFYWYRQILGQKVEFLVSFYNNEISEKSEIFDDQFSVERPDGSNFTLKIRSTKLEDSAMYFCASSATGNYGYTFGSGTRLTVV.

This clonotype was observed a handful of times. The V call is TRBV24-1, the J call TRBJ2-3; TRBD2 aligns across 8 bases. Germline CDR1 reads KGHDR; CDR2 reads SFDVKD. Trimming took 9 bases from V and 2 from J; bases not matched to a gene: 9. The CDR3 is 15 amino acids. The CDR3 coding sequence is TGTGCCACCCAACATAGCGGGATATCCACAGATACGCAGTATTTT. Translating gives CATQHSGISTDTQYF.

This clonotype came up a few times. The chain uses TRBV12-5 and TRBJ2-1, with D perhaps TRBD1 (7 bases). Germline CDR1 reads LGHNT; CDR2 reads FRNRAP. CDR3 length: 14 residues. Trimming cost V 6 bases and J 4 bases, with 13 bases left between them. The CDR3 reads CASGGGGGYNEQFF. CDR3 sequence (DNA): TGTGCTAGTGGCGGAGGGGGCGGGTACAATGAGCAGTTCTTC.

This clonotype has a handful of counts. V and J are TRBV19 and TRBJ1-2; possibly TRBD1 for D (5 bases). Between the trimmed V and J ends, which lost 3 bases and 5 bases, there was a span of 22 bases. This CDR3 region has 17 residues. Germline-derived CDR1 and CDR2 are LNHDA and SQIVND (reference sequence). The CDR3 sequence is CASSILPRDRTLYGYTF. Written as DNA, the CDR3 is TGTGCCAGTAGTATCCTTCCCCGGGACCGGACCTTATATGGCTACACCTTC.

This clonotype occurred many times. The chain has TRBV7-2 and TRBJ2-5; D is unresolved. Germline V CDR1 and CDR2: SGHTA, FQGNSA. The V gene lost 5 bases and the J gene lost 1 base, with 8 bases spanning the gap. The CDR3 runs 13 residues. CDR3 region: CASSMSVQETQYF. The CDR3 region has the DNA TGTGCCAGCAGCATGTCTGTCCAAGAGACCCAGTACTTC.

A few counts support this clonotype. The genes are TRBV2 and TRBJ2-1; 7 nucleotides line up with TRBD2. The CDR3 covers 19 residues. CDR1 and CDR2 from the germline V gene are SNHLY and FYNNEI. J was trimmed by 7 bases and V by 6 bases; bases with no gene match: 24. The CDR3 DNA reads as TGTGCCAGCAGCGAAAGTGGTGTGGGACTACTAGTTTTGGCGAATGAGCAGTTCTTC. Translation: CASSESGVGLLVLANEQFF.

The rearrangement links TRBV6-5 to TRBJ1-1; D is possibly TRBD1 (6 bases). From germline, CDR1 is MNHEY and CDR2 SVGAGI. This CDR3 is 14 amino acids long. Trimming pared 8 bases from V and 0 bases from J, leaving 13 bases between. In DNA, the CDR3 is TGTGCCAGCGGCCGGGACACAATGAACACTGAAGCTTTCTTT. Protein sequence: CASGRDTMNTEAFF.

This clonotype was counted only a few times. The genes are TRBV6-1 and TRBJ2-7; 9 bases map to TRBD2. V lost 8 bases to trimming and J lost 4 bases; unmatched junction nucleotides: 6. The CDR3 spans 13 residues. Germline CDR1 MNHNS, CDR2 SASEGT. The CDR3 DNA follows: TGTGCCAGCGGGCTAGCGGGATTTTACGAGCAGTACTTC. This gives the protein CASGLAGFYEQYF.

This clonotype was observed at least ten times. The chain links TRBV5-1 to TRBJ2-5; 14 nucleotides agree with TRBD2. Per germline, CDR1 SGHRS and CDR2 YFSETQ. The CDR3 runs 16 residues. Trimming cost V 4 bases and J 5 bases; bases outside gene matches: 7. CDR3 sequence reads: CASSPRTSGRSETQYF. The CDR3 DNA reads TGCGCCAGCAGCCCCCGGACTAGCGGGAGGAGTGAGACCCAGTACTTC.

This clonotype was picked up many times. This chain connects TRBV4-1 to TRBJ2-3; no definite D call. The CDR3 has 12 residues. CDR1 MGHRA and CDR2 YSYEKL come from the germline V gene. The ends were cut back, 4 bases at V and 4 bases at J, with 6 bases in the middle. The CDR3 bases are TGCGCCAGCAGCCCTCTCTCAGATACGCAGTATTTT. This encodes CASSPLSDTQYF.

In its sample, this clonotype was seen a few times. The V call is TRBV9, the J call TRBJ2-5; D gene uncertain. Germline CDR1 reads SGDLS; CDR2 reads YYNGEE. There are 13 residues in the CDR3. Trimming took off 0 bases at V and 3 bases at J, with 6 bases between the two ends. For the CDR3, the DNA is TGTGCCAGCAGCGTAGGAGCAAAAGAGACCCAGTACTTC. It yields the protein CASSVGAKETQYF.

This clonotype was seen many times. The chain carries TRBV24-1 and TRBJ2-7; 8 nucleotides line up with TRBD1. CDR1 and CDR2 (germline): KGHDR, SFDVKD. The CDR3 runs to 13 residues. After removal of 3 bases from V and 4 bases from J, the junction contained 1 base not matched to a gene. The CDR3 DNA sequence: TGTGCCACCAGTGATGGACAGGGATACGAGCAGTACTTC. Its translation: CATSDGQGYEQYF.

This clonotype was detected ten times or more. DNA of the CDR3: TGTGCCAGCAGCCCTACAACTGGGGGCCCACAGACCCAGTACTTC. It encodes CASSPTTGGPQTQYF. The V gene is TRBV7-9, the J gene TRBJ2-5; possible D gene TRBD1, 6 bases. Germline V lookup: CDR1 SEHNR, CDR2 FQNEAQ (reference sequence). Trimming took 5 bases from V and 6 from J, leaving 19 bases between them. This CDR3 is 15 amino acids long.

There are many counts of this clonotype. This sequence joins TRBV11-3 and TRBJ1-1, with D maybe TRBD1 (6 bases). CDR3 length equals 14 residues. Germline V gives CDR1 SGHNT, CDR2 YENEEA. Trimming cost V 1 base and J 5 bases, with 11 bases left between them. DNA of the CDR3: TGTGCCAGCAGCTTAGCTAGTAGGGGGACTGAAGCTTTCTTT. It specifies CASSLASRGTEAFF.

This clonotype was detected ten times or more. The rearrangement uses TRBV3-1 and TRBJ2-5, with 12 bases that match TRBD2. The CDR3 is 16 residues long. From germline, CDR1 is LGHDT and CDR2 YNNKEL (reference sequence). J was trimmed by 2 bases and V by 1 base; bases with no gene match: 2. The CDR3 DNA reads as TGTGCCAGCAGCCAAGGGACTAGCGGGAAACAAGAGACCCAGTACTTC. Its protein is CASSQGTSGKQETQYF.

This clonotype was counted many times. The chain links TRBV7-6 to TRBJ2-2; D is possibly TRBD2 (5 bases). Between the trimmed V and J ends, which lost 6 bases and 7 bases, there was a span of 12 bases. This CDR3 is 13 amino acids long. The germline gives CDR1 SGHVS, CDR2 FNYEAQ. CDR3 coding DNA: TGTGCCAGCAGGCCTACTAGGAGCGGGGAGCTGTTTTTT. Translation gives CASRPTRSGELFF. Combining the CDR3 with reference TRBV7-6 and TRBJ2-2 gives the whole variable domain GAGVSQSPRYKVTKRGQDVALRCDPISGHVSLYWYRQALGQGPEFLTYFNYEAQQDKSGLPNDRFSAERPEGSISTLTIQRTEQRDSAMYRCASRPTRSGELFFGEGSRLTVL.